This TCR beta chain comes out of a study of lymphopenia after photon versus proton radiotherapy. Study findings and constraints: Post-nadir TCR diversity decline inversely tracked overall survival among those who died.

The CDR3 has 14 amino acids. Germline CDR1 is KGHSY and CDR2 is FQNENV. Trimming removed 5 bases at V and 8 bases at J, with 15 bases between. Measured with immunoSEQ multiplex PCR; TCRdb has only the in-frame clones, and not every one. The repertoire holds 45,000 to 65,000 clones, with roughly nine tenths as singletons. Worth noting for this clone: Its target is unknown.

The V and J genes are TRBV16 and TRBJ1-4, with D possibly matching TRBD1 (5 bases). This sample comprised peripheral blood, obtained from a patient treated with photon-based radiotherapy. This sequence was found in a woman aged 40 to 50 with cholangiocarcinoma. For the CDR3, the DNA is TGTGCCAGCAGCGGGACTGGCCTATCGGAAAAACTGTTTTTT. Amino acid sequence: CASSGTGLSEKLFF.